These T cell receptor beta chains were read from a single sample in a study of shared clonotypes between healthy human individuals. Here immunoSEQ multiplex PCR was the method, and the copy in TCRdb shows in-frame clones only, minus some. Found here are about a million clones, 76% of them singletons; the top ten hold roughly 1.5%. The sample consisted of memory CD4+ T cells sorted from blood. The receptors originated from a man aged 18-30 years in good health. CDR3s include the opening cysteine and the closing phenylalanine or tryptophan. A D gene is named only where the DNA matches it firmly. Where a row states a size, it is once, few, many or the class of an expanded clone; other rows omit it.

V	J	D	size	DNA	CDR3
TRBV7-9	TRBJ2-3	.	.	TGTGCCAGCGGGACTAGCACAGATACGCAGTATTTT	CASGTSTDTQYF
TRBV30	TRBJ2-4	.	.	TGTGCCTGCCAGCAGGGGGGAAAGGGGAACATTCAGTACTTC	CACQQGGKGNIQYF
TRBV27	TRBJ2-1	.	.	TGTGCCAGCAGTTCCCCGGGGAGGGAGCAGTTCTTC	CASSSPGREQFF
TRBV6-5	TRBJ1-3	.	.	TGTGCCAGCAGCCGACTGATTTCTGGAAACACCATATATTTT	CASSRLISGNTIYF
TRBV18	TRBJ2-7	TRBD1	.	TGTGCCAGCTCCCGGACAGGGGGCTACGAGCAGTACTTC	CASSRTGGYEQYF
TRBV14	TRBJ2-5	.	.	TGTGCCAGCAGCCCAGCGGGCAGGGGCCCGGAGACCCAGTACTTC	CASSPAGRGPETQYF
TRBV11-2	TRBJ2-2	.	.	TGTGCCAGCAGCCCGGGGGCCCTGAACACCGGGGAGCTGTTTTTT	CASSPGALNTGELFF
TRBV6-5	TRBJ2-7	.	.	TGTGCCAGCAGTTACTCGACACCGCAGGGGCTCGAGCAGTACTTC	CASSYSTPQGLEQYF
TRBV19	TRBJ1-2	.	.	TGTGCCAGTATTCAAGGAGCGGGATACTATGGCTACACCTTC	CASIQGAGYYGYTF
TRBV10-1	TRBJ2-3	.	.	TGCGCCAGCAGCGCATCCACAGATACGCAGTATTTT	CASSASTDTQYF
TRBV6-1	TRBJ2-2	TRBD2	.	TGTGCCAGCAGAACCCGGCGGGGGGGCGACGGGGAGCTGTTTTTT	CASRTRRGGDGELFF
TRBV6-1	TRBJ2-1	TRBD2	.	TGTGCCAGCAGTTCCGGGACTAGCGGACACAATGAGCAGTTCTTC	CASSSGTSGHNEQFF
TRBV7-7	TRBJ2-2	TRBD2	.	TGTGCTAGCAGCCTTGAAGCCAGCGGGAGAACCGGGGAGCTGTTTTTT	CASSLEASGRTGELFF
TRBV19	TRBJ1-2	.	.	TGTGCCAGTAGTATATTCTCATCAGAGACAGGAGCCTATGGCTACACCTTC	CASSIFSSETGAYGYTF
TRBV4-1	TRBJ2-7	.	.	TGCGCCAGCAGCCAAGATAACCAGGGGAGGTACGAGCAGTACTTC	CASSQDNQGRYEQYF
TRBV29-1	TRBJ1-6	.	once	TGCAGCGTTAGTACATCATTTAATTCACCCCTCCACTTT	CSVSTSFNSPLHF
TRBV6-5	TRBJ2-7	TRBD1	.	TGTGCCAGCAGTTACGGACAGGGGTCGGACGAGCAGTACTTC	CASSYGQGSDEQYF
TRBV6-5	TRBJ1-2	.	.	TGTGCCAGCACCTGGGACGGATATGGCTACACCTTC	CASTWDGYGYTF
TRBV5-4	TRBJ1-1	.	few	TGTGCCAGCAGCCCGGACCTTCTAAAGGACACTGAAGCTTTCTTT	CASSPDLLKDTEAFF
TRBV5-1	TRBJ2-1	.	once	TGCGCCAGCAGCTTGGCCGGAGGGAGCTCCTACAATGAGCAGTTCTTC	CASSLAGGSSYNEQFF
TRBV30	TRBJ2-2	.	.	TGTGCCTGGAGTGTACTGAGCGGAGTCACCGGGGAGCTGTTTTTT	CAWSVLSGVTGELFF
TRBV7-9	TRBJ2-5	TRBD2	.	TGTGCCAGCAGCTTAGGGGGGACTAGCGGGTACCGGGAGACCCAGTACTTC	CASSLGGTSGYRETQYF
TRBV19	TRBJ2-3	TRBD2	.	TGTGCCAGTAGCCCGACTAGCGGGAGTGCAGATACGCAGTATTTT	CASSPTSGSADTQYF
TRBV7-9	TRBJ2-7	TRBD1	.	TGTGCCAGCAGCCCGACAGGGTTGGGTTACGAGCAGTACTTC	CASSPTGLGYEQYF
TRBV9	TRBJ1-1	.	.	TGTGCCAGCAGCGTAACGGACACCTCGAACACTGAAGCTTTCTTT	CASSVTDTSNTEAFF
TRBV30	TRBJ1-1	.	.	TGTGCCTGGACCCTTGCCGGCAGTTACACTGAAGCTTTCTTT	CAWTLAGSYTEAFF
TRBV5-1	TRBJ1-1	.	once	TGCGCCAGCAGCTACCGACAGGATAGCACTGAAGCTTTCTTT	CASSYRQDSTEAFF
TRBV7-9	TRBJ2-1	.	.	TGTGCCAGCAGCCCCCTTTTACGCGAGAACAATGAGCAGTTCTTC	CASSPLLRENNEQFF
TRBV6-5	TRBJ1-4	TRBD1	.	TGTGCCAGCAGTTCTCCGGGACAGGGGGATGAAAAACTGTTTTTT	CASSSPGQGDEKLFF
TRBV29-1	TRBJ2-7	.	.	TGCAGCGTTGGTCGGGGGAAAGAATACGAGCAGTACTTC	CSVGRGKEYEQYF
TRBV5-1	TRBJ2-7	.	.	TGCGCCAGCAGCGAGCTAGGACAGTTCTCCTACGAGCAGTACTTC	CASSELGQFSYEQYF
TRBV19	TRBJ1-6	.	.	TGTGCCAGTAGTATGGCCGCCCATGAGGATTCACCCCTCCACTTT	CASSMAAHEDSPLHF
TRBV6-5	TRBJ1-2	TRBD1	.	TGTGCCAGCAGATCAAGAAGACAGGGGGAGGCTGGCTACACCTTC	CASRSRRQGEAGYTF
TRBV30	TRBJ2-1	TRBD2	few	TGTGCCTGGACCGCTGTACTAGCGGGATATGAGCAGTTCTTC	CAWTAVLAGYEQFF
TRBV5-1	TRBJ2-3	TRBD1	.	TGCGCCAGCAGCCCAGGGGGCGCGGGAACAGATACGCAGTATTTT	CASSPGGAGTDTQYF
TRBV21-1	TRBJ1-4	.	.	TGTGCCAGCAGCAAACACAGGGGGTTTCTACCTAATGAAAAACTGTTTTTT	CASSKHRGFLPNEKLFF
TRBV5-1	TRBJ2-1	.	.	TGCGCCAGCAGCCTCGGACTGTACAATGAGCAGTTCTTC	CASSLGLYNEQFF
TRBV11-2	TRBJ2-5	TRBD2	.	TGTGCCAGCAGCTTGTCTTCGGGAGGCGGGGAGACCCAGTACTTC	CASSLSSGGGETQYF
TRBV25-1	TRBJ2-1	TRBD2	few	TGTGCCAGCAGTGAAGTTTCCGGGACTAGCGGGAGTGAGCAGTTCTTC	CASSEVSGTSGSEQFF
TRBV6-1	TRBJ1-2	.	.	TGTGCCAGCAGTGAAAGGGCGGGGACAAGTAATGGCTACACCTTC	CASSERAGTSNGYTF
TRBV6-6	TRBJ1-6	TRBD1	.	TGTGCCACCAGGACAGGATTCTCCTATAATTCACCCCTCCACTTT	CATRTGFSYNSPLHF
TRBV27	TRBJ1-6	.	.	TGTGCCAGCAGAACAGGGTTTATAGATACTTCACCCCTCCACTTT	CASRTGFIDTSPLHF
TRBV29-1	TRBJ1-2	.	few	TGCAGCGTCGGGCCTATCAGGGCGAGCTACACCTTC	CSVGPIRASYTF